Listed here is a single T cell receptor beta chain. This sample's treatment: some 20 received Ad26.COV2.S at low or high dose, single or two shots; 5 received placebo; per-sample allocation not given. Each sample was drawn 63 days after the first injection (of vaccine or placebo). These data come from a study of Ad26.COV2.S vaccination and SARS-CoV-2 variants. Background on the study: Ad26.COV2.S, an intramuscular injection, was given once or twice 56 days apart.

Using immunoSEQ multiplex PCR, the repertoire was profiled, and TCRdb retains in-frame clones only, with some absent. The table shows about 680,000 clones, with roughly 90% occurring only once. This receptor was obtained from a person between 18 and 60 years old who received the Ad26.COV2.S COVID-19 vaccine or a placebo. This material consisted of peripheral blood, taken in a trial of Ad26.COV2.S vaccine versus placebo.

The CDR3 loop reads CASSEPLGRGGTEAFF. Written as DNA, the CDR3 is TGCGCCAGCAGTGAGCCTTTAGGCAGAGGAGGCACTGAAGCTTTCTTT. V gene TRBV10-2 combines with J gene TRBJ1-1; D not certain. Trimming cost V 2 bases and J 4 bases, with 17 bases left between them. This CDR3 contains 16 residues. Per the germline V gene, CDR1 is WSHSY and CDR2 is SAAADI.